This TCR beta chain was retrieved from a study of blood T cell repertoires in COVID-19. Study as a whole: COVID-19 samples from acute and convalescent phases originated in the United States, Italy and Spain.

The assay was immunoSEQ multiplex PCR, and TCRdb's table has in-frame clones only and misses some. The table has 35,000 to 40,000 clones, 70% to 90% seen once; the top ten hold 10% to 15%. Germline values: CDR1 SEHNR, CDR2 FQNEAQ (reference sequence). The CDR3 sequence is 14 residues long. The ends lost 5 bases at V and 7 bases at J; junction bases unmatched: 9. V is TRBV7-9 and J is TRBJ2-7; 9 nucleotides agree with TRBD2. The sequencing sample was made of peripheral blood. The sequence came from a man in his sixties with active COVID-19. For the CDR3, the DNA is TGTGCCAGCAGCAGAGCGGGAGGCGGTTGGGAGCAGTACTTC. Encoded protein: CASSRAGGGWEQYF.